A selection of T cell receptor beta chains follows, all from one sample in a study of T-cell memory formation after mild COVID-19. TCRdb used MiXCR to reprocess the 5' RACE reads, holding one entry per CDR3 protein. Here the sample spans about 68,000 distinct CDR3 sequences, 16% being singletons. The sample consisted of PBMCs or a T cell subset sorted from them (not recorded which). These receptor sequences come from an adult woman who had mild COVID-19 (a few samples of this study predate the infection). Cell type and time point are not known. Each CDR3 is given with its conserved first and last residue. The D gene is left open where the match is weak. Part of the rows lack a size; the others show once, few, many or a class for expanded clones.

V gene	J gene	clone size	D gene	CDR3 protein	CDR3 DNA
TRBV11-1	TRBJ2-3	.	.	CASSLILESSTDTQYF	TGTGCCAGCAGCTTAATATTGGAGTCTAGCACAGATACGCAGTATTTT
TRBV7-8	TRBJ2-3	few	TRBD2	CASSFSSGRGASTDTQYF	TGTGCCAGCAGCTTCTCTAGCGGGAGGGGGGCTAGCACAGATACGCAGTATTTT
TRBV2	TRBJ2-3	.	.	CASKEGTDTQYF	TGTGCCAGCAAGGAGGGCACAGATACGCAGTATTTT
TRBV6-6	TRBJ1-1	few	.	CASSATGTVTEAFF	TGTGCCAGCAGTGCGACCGGGACCGTTACTGAAGCTTTCTTT
TRBV19	TRBJ2-7	.	.	CATSDGFYEQYF	TGTGCCACTTCCGACGGATTCTACGAGCAGTACTTC
TRBV27	TRBJ1-1	.	TRBD1	CASSSNSPSTGDNRPEAFF	TGTGCCAGCAGTTCGAACTCTCCCTCGACAGGGGATAACCGCCCTGAAGCTTTCTTT
TRBV4-3	TRBJ2-3	few	.	CASSQSFASTQADTQYF	TGCGCCAGCAGCCAAAGTTTCGCTTCGACCCAGGCGGATACGCAGTATTTT
TRBV19	TRBJ2-1	few	TRBD2	CASSALAGGPINEQFF	TGTGCCAGTAGTGCCTTAGCGGGGGGGCCCATCAATGAGCAGTTCTTC
TRBV14	TRBJ2-2	.	TRBD1	CASSQDLDRGKDGELFF	TGTGCCAGCAGCCAAGATTTGGACAGGGGCAAGGACGGGGAGCTGTTTTTT
TRBV9	TRBJ2-7	.	TRBD1	CASSAEGQGSYEQYF	TGTGCCAGCAGCGCCGAGGGACAGGGTTCCTACGAGCAGTACTTC
TRBV7-2	TRBJ1-5	few	.	CASSLWRGGNQPQHF	TGTGCCAGCAGCTTATGGAGAGGGGGTAATCAGCCCCAGCATTTT
TRBV20-1	TRBJ1-6	few	.	CSVPEASYNSPLHF	TGCAGTGTGCCAGAAGCCTCCTATAATTCACCCCTCCACTTT
TRBV5-1	TRBJ2-7	.	.	CASSLDSHNYEQYF	TGCGCCAGCAGCTTGGACAGCCATAACTACGAGCAGTACTTC
TRBV7-9	TRBJ2-7	.	TRBD1	CATGTGTGAYEQYF	TGTGCCACCGGGACGGGGACAGGGGCCTACGAGCAGTACTTC
TRBV7-8	TRBJ2-1	once	TRBD2	CASSLGPRTSGRSNEQFF	TGTGCCAGCAGCTTAGGCCCCCGGACTAGCGGGAGGTCCAATGAGCAGTTCTTC
TRBV12-3/TRBV12-4	TRBJ2-5	few	.	CASSGEVGEETQYF	TGTGCCAGCAGTGGGGAGGTGGGGGAAGAGACCCAGTACTTC
TRBV7-6	TRBJ2-7	.	TRBD2	CASSLEAGTSGSLYEQYF	TGTGCCAGCAGCTTAGAGGCGGGGACTAGCGGGTCTCTTTACGAGCAGTACTTC
TRBV27	TRBJ1-2	few	.	CASSLEGPGGYTF	TGTGCCAGCAGTTTAGAGGGGCCGGGGGGCTACACCTTC
TRBV7-8	TRBJ2-3	few	.	CASSLGASRGADTQYF	TGTGCCAGCAGCTTAGGGGCTAGCAGGGGGGCAGATACGCAGTATTTT
TRBV6-6	TRBJ2-7	few	TRBD2	CASSYGGEGYEQYF	TGTGCCAGCAGTTACGGGGGGGAAGGCTACGAGCAGTACTTC
TRBV29-1	TRBJ1-2	few	TRBD1	CSVAGQVLNYGYTF	TGCAGCGTTGCAGGACAGGTCCTTAACTATGGCTACACCTTC